This TCR beta chain was retrieved from a study of spatial heterogeneity in lung cancer. Germline V lookup: CDR1 LGHDT, CDR2 YNNKEL (reference sequence). This CDR3 has 13 residues. V was clipped by 4 bases and J by 6 bases, with 13 bases between them. The time point: sample taken at primary tumor resection. The study sequenced unsorted whole RNA from tumor, nontumor lung or frozen PBMC. TCRdb called the 5' RACE reads again in MiXCR, with one record for every CDR3 protein. The sample lists about 3,200 distinct CDR3 sequences, around two fifths occurring once. The TCR comes from a male donor with early-stage non-small cell lung cancer. The sequencing here drew on PBMCs, taken at surgery. The V gene is TRBV3-1, the J gene TRBJ2-7; D perhaps matches TRBD2 (6 bases). CDR3 sequence: CASSPKLAIEQYF. The CDR3 DNA reads as TGTGCCAGCAGCCCCAAACTAGCTATCGAGCAGTACTTC.